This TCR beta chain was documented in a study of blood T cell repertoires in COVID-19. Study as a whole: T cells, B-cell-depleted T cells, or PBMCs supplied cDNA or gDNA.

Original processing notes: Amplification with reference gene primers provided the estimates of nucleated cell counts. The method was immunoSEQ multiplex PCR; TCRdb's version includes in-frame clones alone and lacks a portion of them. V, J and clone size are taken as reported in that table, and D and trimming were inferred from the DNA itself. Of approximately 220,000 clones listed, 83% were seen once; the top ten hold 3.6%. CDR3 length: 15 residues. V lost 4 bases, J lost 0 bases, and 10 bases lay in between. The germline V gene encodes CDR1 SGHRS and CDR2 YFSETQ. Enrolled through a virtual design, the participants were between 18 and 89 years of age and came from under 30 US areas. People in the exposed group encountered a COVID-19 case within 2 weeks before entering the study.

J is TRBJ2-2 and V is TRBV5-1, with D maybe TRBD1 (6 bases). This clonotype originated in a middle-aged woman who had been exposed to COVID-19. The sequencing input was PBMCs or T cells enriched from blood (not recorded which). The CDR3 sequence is CASSNDRPNTGELFF. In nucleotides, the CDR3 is TGCGCCAGCAGCAACGACAGGCCGAACACCGGGGAGCTGTTTTTT.